This T cell receptor (beta chain) was captured in a study of regulatory T cells in long-lasting Graves disease. Study-wide points: Accuracy was possibly reduced by small sample size. Relative to new patients (approximately 960), persistent patients exhibited greater sharing of public clonotypes (approximately 2,700).

Assembly of TCR beta libraries relied on iRepertoire HTBI primers together with Arm-PCR of CDR3 regions. TCRdb passed the multiplex PCR reads through MiXCR, listing each CDR3 protein once. This table has 550,000 or so distinct CDR3 sequences, around 11% appearing once. This clonotype was seen at least ten times. Its antigen remains unknown. Stated time point: newly diagnosed GD, antithyroid drugs for less than 3 months. RNA extracted from PBMCs served as the sequencing template. The germline V gene has CDR1 DFQATT and CDR2 SNEGSKA (reference sequence). V dropped 0 bases and J dropped 4; count of bases not matched to a gene: 8. The CDR3 totals 16 residues. A further study also used this sample, focusing on T cells in Graves' hyperthyroidism and ophthalmopathy. From that paper: Ophthalmopathy got predicted by the model a median approximately six months before its onset.

Sequences were derived from peripheral blood mononuclear cells (PBMCs), sampled at new diagnosis, from a patient treated with antithyroid drugs. V usage is TRBV20-1 and J usage is TRBJ2-1, with 8 bases aligning to TRBD2. This receptor was taken from a woman in her 30s with Graves disease. The CDR3 region is CSARDGWPSGYNEQFF. The CDR3 DNA reads TGCAGTGCTAGAGATGGGTGGCCTAGCGGGTACAATGAGCAGTTCTTC.